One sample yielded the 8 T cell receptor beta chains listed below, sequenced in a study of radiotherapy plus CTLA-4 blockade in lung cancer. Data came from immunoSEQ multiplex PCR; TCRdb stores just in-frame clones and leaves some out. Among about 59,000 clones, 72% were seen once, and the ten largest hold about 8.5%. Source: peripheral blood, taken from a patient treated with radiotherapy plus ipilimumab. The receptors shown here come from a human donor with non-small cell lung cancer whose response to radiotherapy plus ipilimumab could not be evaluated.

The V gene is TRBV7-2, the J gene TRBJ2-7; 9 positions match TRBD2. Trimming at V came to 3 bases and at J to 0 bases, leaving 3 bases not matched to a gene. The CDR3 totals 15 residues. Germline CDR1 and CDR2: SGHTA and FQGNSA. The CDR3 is CASSLGGGDSYEQYF. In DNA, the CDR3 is TGTGCCAGCAGCTTGGGCGGGGGGGACTCCTACGAGCAGTACTTC.

The CDR3 is CASSPINLGDTSSGNTIYF. In DNA, the CDR3 is TGTGCCAGCTCACCAATAAACCTCGGGGACACTAGCTCTGGAAACACCATATATTTT. The chain has TRBV18 and TRBJ1-3; D possibly corresponds to TRBD1 (6 bases). CDR1 KGHSH and CDR2 LQKENI come from the germline V gene. V lost 2 bases and J 0 bases, leaving 20 bases between the germline ends. CDR3 length: 19 amino acids. Complete variable domain (other parts from reference TRBV18 and TRBJ1-3): NAGVMQNPRHLVRRRGQEARLRCSPMKGHSHVYWYRQLPEEGLKFMVYLQKENIIDESGMPKERFSAEFPKEGPSILRIQQVVRGDSAAYFCASSPINLGDTSSGNTIYFGEGSWLTVV.

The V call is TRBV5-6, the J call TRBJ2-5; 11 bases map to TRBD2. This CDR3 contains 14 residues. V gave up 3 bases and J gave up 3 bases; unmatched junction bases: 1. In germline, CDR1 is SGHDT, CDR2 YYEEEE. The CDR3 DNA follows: TGTGCCAGCAGCTCGGGACTAGCGGAAGAGACCCAGTACTTC. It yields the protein CASSSGLAEETQYF.

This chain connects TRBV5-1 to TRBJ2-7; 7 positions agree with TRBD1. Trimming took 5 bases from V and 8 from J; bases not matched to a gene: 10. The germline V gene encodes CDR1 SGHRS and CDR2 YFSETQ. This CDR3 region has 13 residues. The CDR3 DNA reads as TGCGCCAGCAGTCTAGAACAGGGGAATAAGCAGTACTTC. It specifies CASSLEQGNKQYF.

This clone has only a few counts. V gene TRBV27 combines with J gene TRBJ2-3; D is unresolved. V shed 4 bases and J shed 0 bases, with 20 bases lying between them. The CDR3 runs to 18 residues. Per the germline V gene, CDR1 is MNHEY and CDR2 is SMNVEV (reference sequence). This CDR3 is CASSSSRRMGTSTDTQYF. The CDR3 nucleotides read TGTGCCAGCAGTTCATCCCGCCGGATGGGCACTAGCACAGATACGCAGTATTTT.

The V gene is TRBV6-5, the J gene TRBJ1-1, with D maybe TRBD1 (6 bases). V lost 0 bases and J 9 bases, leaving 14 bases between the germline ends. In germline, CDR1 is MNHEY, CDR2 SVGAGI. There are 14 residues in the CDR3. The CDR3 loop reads CASSYSTQDRKAFF. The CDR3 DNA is TGTGCCAGCAGTTACTCGACACAGGACAGAAAAGCTTTCTTT.

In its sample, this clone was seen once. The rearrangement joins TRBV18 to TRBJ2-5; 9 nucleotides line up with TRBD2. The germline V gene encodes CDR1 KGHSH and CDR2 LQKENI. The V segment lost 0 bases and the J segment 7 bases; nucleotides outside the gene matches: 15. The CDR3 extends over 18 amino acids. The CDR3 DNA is TGTGCCAGCTCACCACCGAACTTTGCGGGAGGGCCCGGCGGGACCCAGTACTTC. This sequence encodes CASSPPNFAGGPGGTQYF.

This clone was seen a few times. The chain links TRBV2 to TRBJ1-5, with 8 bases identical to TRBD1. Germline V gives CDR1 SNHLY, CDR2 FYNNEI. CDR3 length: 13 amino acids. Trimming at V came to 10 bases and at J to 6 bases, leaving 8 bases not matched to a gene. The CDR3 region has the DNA TGTGCCATTTCGGGACAGGAAGGTCAGCCCCAGCATTTT. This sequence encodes CAISGQEGQPQHF.